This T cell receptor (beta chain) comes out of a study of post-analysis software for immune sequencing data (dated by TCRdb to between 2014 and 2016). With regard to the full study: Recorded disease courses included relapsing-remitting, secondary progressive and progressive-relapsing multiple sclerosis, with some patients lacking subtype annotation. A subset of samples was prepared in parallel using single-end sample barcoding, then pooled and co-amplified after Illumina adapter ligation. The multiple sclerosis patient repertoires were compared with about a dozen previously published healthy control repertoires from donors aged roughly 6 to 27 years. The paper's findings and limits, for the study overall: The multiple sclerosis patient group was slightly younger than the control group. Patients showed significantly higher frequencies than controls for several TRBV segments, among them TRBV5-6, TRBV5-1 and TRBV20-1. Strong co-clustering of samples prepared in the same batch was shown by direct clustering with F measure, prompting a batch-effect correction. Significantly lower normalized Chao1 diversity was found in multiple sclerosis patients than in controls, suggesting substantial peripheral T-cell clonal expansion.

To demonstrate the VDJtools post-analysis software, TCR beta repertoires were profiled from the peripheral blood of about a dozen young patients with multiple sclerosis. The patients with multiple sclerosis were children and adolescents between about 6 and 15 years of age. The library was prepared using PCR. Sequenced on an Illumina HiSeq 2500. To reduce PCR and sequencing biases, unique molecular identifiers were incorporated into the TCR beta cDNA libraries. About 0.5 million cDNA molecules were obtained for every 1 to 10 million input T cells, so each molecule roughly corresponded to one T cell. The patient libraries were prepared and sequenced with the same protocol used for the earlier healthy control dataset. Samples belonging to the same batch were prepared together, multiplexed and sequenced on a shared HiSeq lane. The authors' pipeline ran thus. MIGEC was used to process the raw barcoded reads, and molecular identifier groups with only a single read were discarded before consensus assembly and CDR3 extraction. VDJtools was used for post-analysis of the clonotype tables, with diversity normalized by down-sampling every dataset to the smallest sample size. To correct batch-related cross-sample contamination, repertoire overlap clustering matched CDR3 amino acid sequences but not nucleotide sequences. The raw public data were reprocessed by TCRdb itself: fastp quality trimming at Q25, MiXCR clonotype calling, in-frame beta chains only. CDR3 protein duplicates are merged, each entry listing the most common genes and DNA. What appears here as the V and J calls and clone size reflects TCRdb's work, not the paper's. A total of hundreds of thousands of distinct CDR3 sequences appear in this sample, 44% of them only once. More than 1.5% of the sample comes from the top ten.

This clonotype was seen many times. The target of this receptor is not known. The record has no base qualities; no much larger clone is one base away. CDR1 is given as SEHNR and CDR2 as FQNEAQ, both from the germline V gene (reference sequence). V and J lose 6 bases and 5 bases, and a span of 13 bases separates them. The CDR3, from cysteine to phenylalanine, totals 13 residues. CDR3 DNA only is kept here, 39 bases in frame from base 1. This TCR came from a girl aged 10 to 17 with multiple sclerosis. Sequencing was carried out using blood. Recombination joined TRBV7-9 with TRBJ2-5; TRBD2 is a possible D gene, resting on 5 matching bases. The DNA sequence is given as TGTGCCAGCAGTTTTGAGGGAAGGGAGACCCAGTACTTC. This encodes CASSFEGRETQYF.